A single sample is the source of the 11 T cell receptor beta chains below, sequenced in a study of CXCR3-negative and CXCR3-positive naive CD8 T cells. Libraries of TRB cDNA were made by 5' RACE and carried UMIs. TCRdb reprocessed the 5' RACE reads and keeps a single row for each CDR3 protein, giving no DNA. The data show about 40,000 distinct CDR3 sequences, and the top ten clones hold around 1.9%. The sequencing input was naive CXCR3- CD8+ T cells from blood. Indicated subset: CD45RO-CCR7+CD27+CD95- naive CD8+ T cells lacking CXCR3 (TNR3-). Receptor source: a human donor in good health. Some clones in this sample may be carry-over from other donors' samples.

The CDR3 loop reads CASSVRRVQSYNEQFF. J is TRBJ2-1 and V is TRBV7-6. This CDR3 has 16 residues. Germline assignment: CDR1 SGHVS and CDR2 FNYEAQ.

The CDR3 region is CASSQTTGTSYEQYF. V is TRBV14 and J is TRBJ2-7; the TCRdb D gene call, TRBD1, has no DNA to confirm it. From germline, CDR1 is SGHDN and CDR2 FVKESK. The CDR3 totals 15 residues.

This chain links TRBV7-3 with TRBJ2-1; TCRdb indicates TRBD1, and absent DNA this call remains unverified. Germline V lookup: CDR1 SGHTA, CDR2 FQGTGA. The length of the CDR3 is 16 residues. The CDR3 sequence is CASSSLGQGEVGEQFF.

The chain combines TRBV25-1 with TRBJ2-1; lacking DNA, the TRBD2 call made by TCRdb goes unchecked. CDR3 length equals 13 residues. Germline CDR1 is MGHDK and CDR2 is SYGVNS. CDR3 in amino acids: CATRTSGANEQFF.

CDR3 sequence: CASSQDWAGGGDTQYF. The chain recombines TRBV4-3 with TRBJ2-3; TCRdb selects TRBD1, and the lack of DNA leaves this call unchecked. This CDR3 has 16 amino acids. Looked up from germline, CDR1 is LGHNA and CDR2 is YSLEER.

The chain has TRBV9 and TRBJ2-2; TCRdb's D call, TRBD1, is unchecked because there is no DNA. From germline, CDR1 is SGDLS and CDR2 YYNGEE. The CDR3 consists of 16 residues. The CDR3 spells CASSLGQATNTGELFF.

This chain uses TRBV6-5 with TRBJ2-7; absent DNA, TCRdb's TRBD1 call cannot be checked. The CDR3 is 14 amino acids. Germline V CDR1 and CDR2: MNHEY, SVGAGI. This chain's CDR3 is CASRSGTVSYEQYF.

The J gene is TRBJ2-2, the V gene TRBV6-1. The CDR3 totals 11 residues. Looked up from germline, CDR1 is MNHNS and CDR2 is SASEGT. The CDR3 loop is CASSSVGELFF.

The V call is TRBV28, the J call TRBJ1-1; the TCRdb call, TRBD1, lacks DNA for checking. CDR1 is MDHEN, CDR2 SYDVKM, per germline. CDR3 size: 15 residues. The CDR3 loop is CASSLAAGGGTEAFF.

The CDR3 loop is CASSLSGVRPENEQFF. The genes are TRBV13 and TRBJ2-1. The CDR3 spans 16 residues. Germline V gene sequence: CDR1 PRHDT, CDR2 FYEKMQ (reference sequence).

Here the CDR3 reads CASSEGSLSGNTIYF. V is TRBV6-1 and J is TRBJ1-3. Germline V gene lookup returns CDR1 MNHNS and CDR2 SASEGT. This CDR3 contains 15 residues.